These 26 T cell receptor beta chains were all obtained from the same sample, sequenced in a study of a mutant IDH1 vaccine in newly diagnosed glioma. Indicated time point: week 5, during vaccination. Every vaccination contained 300 ug of the mutant IDH1 20-mer peptide and was paired with topical imiquimod. Which antigens these TCRs recognize remains unknown. Sequencing used immunoSEQ multiplex PCR; TCRdb keeps in-frame clones, though not all of them. The data contain some 42,000 clones, 70% to 90% of them seen just once; the ten biggest clones take up over 1.5%. This sample comprised PBMCs, obtained from a glioma patient whose treatment included an IDH1 peptide vaccine. These receptors were taken from a man aged 40-49 years with glioma.

The chain is built from TRBV6-5 and TRBJ2-7; 7 bases agree with TRBD2. J lost 3 bases, V lost 2 bases, and 10 bases had no gene match. Germline CDR1 MNHEY, CDR2 SVGAGI. This CDR3 has 16 residues. The CDR3 nucleotides read TGTGCCAGCAGTTACACCAAACTAGCGTCGCACTACGAGCAGTACTTC. The encoded protein is CASSYTKLASHYEQYF.

The rearrangement links TRBV7-9 to TRBJ1-1; tentative D call: TRBD1 (6 bases). CDR1 is SEHNR, CDR2 FQNEAQ, per germline (reference sequence). This CDR3 has 16 residues. V was cut by 4 bases and J by 0 bases, with 15 bases left in between. The DNA of the CDR3 is TGTGCCAGCAGCTCACAGGGCCCTATTATGAACACTGAAGCTTTCTTT. This translates into CASSSQGPIMNTEAFF.

The V and J genes are TRBV2 and TRBJ2-7; 7 nucleotides line up with TRBD2. The germline V gene has CDR1 SNHLY and CDR2 FYNNEI. The CDR3 runs 13 residues. V lost 6 bases, J lost 8 bases, and 10 bases stayed unmatched. The CDR3 region has the DNA TGTGCCAGCAGCGAGGGACTACCTCTACAGCAGTACTTC. It yields the protein CASSEGLPLQQYF.

This sequence joins TRBV28 and TRBJ1-1; the D is unclear. Between the trimmed V and J ends, which lost 10 bases and 0 bases, there was a span of 12 bases. This CDR3 region has 13 residues. From germline, CDR1 is MDHEN and CDR2 SYDVKM. CDR3 sequence reads: CATWALVNTEAFF. The CDR3 DNA follows: TGTGCCACCTGGGCCTTGGTGAACACTGAAGCTTTCTTT.

The rearrangement joins TRBV19 to TRBJ1-3; D call uncertain. From germline, CDR1 is LNHDA and CDR2 SQIVND (reference sequence). This CDR3 region has 17 residues. V was pared by 5 bases and J by 0 bases, with 17 bases between. CDR3 loop: CASSAHKPGSSGNTIYF. The CDR3 DNA follows: TGTGCCAGTAGTGCGCACAAACCCGGGAGCTCTGGAAACACCATATATTTT.

The chain recombines TRBV6-1 with TRBJ2-4; D is ambiguous. There are 12 residues in the CDR3. In germline, CDR1 is MNHNS, CDR2 SASEGT. V was shortened by 5 bases and J by 2 bases, with 4 bases between the two germline ends. The CDR3 bases are TGTGCCAGCAGTCAGTCCAAAAACATTCAGTACTTC. Encoded protein: CASSQSKNIQYF.

CDR3: CASSTTATYGYTF. The CDR3, as DNA: TGTGCCAGTAGTACCACAGCTACCTATGGCTACACCTTC. V usage is TRBV19 and J usage is TRBJ1-2; D remains unclear. The germline V gene encodes CDR1 LNHDA and CDR2 SQIVND (reference sequence). V was trimmed by 4 bases and J by 4 bases, leaving 10 bases between them. The CDR3 is 13 amino acids.

The V and J genes are TRBV2 and TRBJ1-5, with D uncertain. V was cut by 6 bases and J by 4 bases, with 4 bases left in between. This CDR3 has 11 amino acids. The germline V gene has CDR1 SNHLY and CDR2 FYNNEI. CDR3: CASSYNQPQHF. CDR3 in DNA: TGTGCCAGCAGCTATAATCAGCCCCAGCATTTT.

This chain connects TRBV5-1 to TRBJ2-5; D call uncertain. Germline V lookup: CDR1 SGHRS, CDR2 YFSETQ. V lost 1 base to trimming and J lost 6 bases, with 16 bases between them. CDR3 length equals 15 residues. The CDR3 sequence: CASSLTAEVTKTQYF. The CDR3, as DNA: TGCGCCAGCAGCTTGACGGCCGAGGTTACGAAGACCCAGTACTTC.

This clone was observed once. DNA for the CDR3: TGTGCCAGCAGCCCGGACAGGGCAGCCTACAATGAGCAGTTCTTC. It yields the protein CASSPDRAAYNEQFF. This chain links TRBV7-9 with TRBJ2-1; 8 bases line up with TRBD1. Germline-derived CDR1 and CDR2 are SEHNR and FQNEAQ (reference sequence). Germline trimming cut 5 bases from V and 2 bases from J; bases unmatched to any gene: 5. CDR3 length: 15 amino acids.

The chain has TRBV27 and TRBJ1-5; D is unclear. CDR3 size: 12 residues. Trimming left V 2 bases short and J 9 bases short, with 8 bases between. Per the germline V gene, CDR1 is MNHEY and CDR2 is SMNVEV (reference sequence). The CDR3 spells CASSLTEGPQHF. CDR3 nucleotide sequence: TGTGCCAGCAGTTTAACTGAGGGGCCCCAGCATTTT.

This clone was seen a few times. This rearrangement joins TRBV4-1 to TRBJ2-7, with TRBD2 matching over 9 bases. Germline V gene data show CDR1 as MGHRA and CDR2 as YSYEKL. The V gene end was trimmed by 3 bases and the J gene end by 3 bases; junction bases not matched to a gene: 6. CDR3 length: 15 amino acids. Here the CDR3 DNA reads TGCGCCAGCAGCCAGGGGACTAGCACCATCTACGAGCAGTACTTC. Its protein product is CASSQGTSTIYEQYF.

The V call is TRBV28, the J call TRBJ1-5; D ambiguous. Germline V gene sequence: CDR1 MDHEN, CDR2 SYDVKM. V was trimmed by 4 bases and J by 4 bases, leaving 11 bases between them. The CDR3 consists of 14 residues. Here the CDR3 reads CASSSPDPNQPQHF. For the CDR3, the DNA is TGTGCCAGCAGTTCACCCGACCCAAATCAGCCCCAGCATTTT.

The chain uses TRBV19 and TRBJ2-7; 8 nucleotides align to TRBD1. This CDR3 region has 14 residues. Germline assignment: CDR1 LNHDA and CDR2 SQIVND (reference sequence). V shed 9 bases, J shed 2 bases, and the junction held 9 bases outside the gene matches. In DNA form, the CDR3 reads TGTGCCAGCCAATACCTCAGGGGGCCCTACGAGCAGTACTTC. Protein product: CASQYLRGPYEQYF.

The J gene is TRBJ2-5, the V gene TRBV5-1; 7 positions match TRBD2. The CDR3 length is 14 residues. Germline V gene sequence: CDR1 SGHRS, CDR2 YFSETQ. V lost 0 bases, J lost 2 bases, and 1 base stayed unmatched. Here the CDR3 DNA reads TGCGCCAGCAGCTTGGGGCGGGGGCAAGAGACCCAGTACTTC. Translated, it gives CASSLGRGQETQYF.

The chain employs TRBV6-4 and TRBJ2-2; D is possibly TRBD1 (5 bases). V lost 5 bases, J lost 2 bases, and 15 bases lay in between. The CDR3 has 16 residues. CDR1 and CDR2 from the germline V gene are MRHNA and SNTAGT. CDR3 sequence reads: CASSTNWGPNTGELFF. In DNA form, the CDR3 reads TGTGCCAGCAGTACTAATTGGGGCCCTAACACCGGGGAGCTGTTTTTT.

The chain is built from TRBV6-5 and TRBJ1-5; possible D gene TRBD1, 5 bases. V lost 4 bases to trimming and J lost 15 bases, with 25 bases between them. CDR1 is MNHEY and CDR2 is SVGAGI in the germline V gene. The CDR3 is made up of 15 amino acids. Here the CDR3 DNA reads TGTGCCAGCAGTTTTTCAGGGAAGACCTCCAAGGTGGGGCATTTT. Translated, it gives CASSFSGKTSKVGHF.

The V call is TRBV19, the J call TRBJ1-2; D is unresolved. Trimming shortened V by 3 bases and J by 8 bases, and 13 bases separated the two germline ends. There are 13 residues in the CDR3. Per germline, CDR1 LNHDA and CDR2 SQIVND (reference sequence). The CDR3: CASSMGVGNGYTF. CDR3 coding DNA: TGTGCCAGTAGTATGGGAGTGGGGAACGGCTACACCTTC.

The chain couples TRBV7-9 to TRBJ2-1; TRBD2 aligns across 7 bases. V shed 4 bases and J 0 bases; nucleotides not matched to a gene: 6. The CDR3 totals 16 residues. Germline V gene sequence: CDR1 SEHNR, CDR2 FQNEAQ (reference sequence). CDR3 protein: CASSSRQRGSYNEQFF. The CDR3 DNA reads as TGTGCCAGCAGCTCGAGGCAGCGGGGCTCCTACAATGAGCAGTTCTTC.

This rearrangement joins TRBV19 to TRBJ2-7, with TRBD1 matching over 8 bases. Germline CDR1 reads LNHDA; CDR2 reads SQIVND (reference sequence). The CDR3 covers 15 residues. V lost 1 base, J lost 2 bases, and 4 bases stayed unmatched. The CDR3: CASSIGRTGTYEQYF. CDR3 DNA sequence: TGTGCCAGTAGTATAGGAAGGACAGGGACCTACGAGCAGTACTTC.

The CDR3 region is CASSQDAASVYNEQFF. CDR3 DNA: TGTGCCAGCAGCCAAGACGCGGCTAGCGTCTACAATGAGCAGTTCTTC. J is TRBJ2-1 and V is TRBV4-2; D perhaps matches TRBD2 (6 bases). V dropped 0 bases and J dropped 3 bases, with 12 bases sitting between them. The CDR3 contains 16 residues. The germline gives CDR1 LGHNA, CDR2 YNFKEQ.

The chain links TRBV7-9 to TRBJ2-2, with D perhaps TRBD1 (6 bases). The CDR3 consists of 15 residues. CDR1 is SEHNR and CDR2 is FQNEAQ in the germline V gene (reference sequence). V gave up 2 bases and J gave up 1 base, with 8 bases separating them. As DNA, the CDR3 is TGTGCCAGCAGCTTAAGGGGACAGAACACCGGGGAGCTGTTTTTT. This sequence encodes CASSLRGQNTGELFF.

The CDR3 DNA reads TGCGCCAGCAGCCGCGTCGCCGCGGGGGGACACACTGAAGCTTTCTTT. This encodes CASSRVAAGGHTEAFF. This chain connects TRBV4-1 to TRBJ1-1, with D tentatively TRBD1 (5 bases). From germline, CDR1 is MGHRA and CDR2 YSYEKL. The CDR3 is 16 residues long. Trimming stripped 4 bases from V and 3 bases from J, with 18 bases between.

The V and J genes are TRBV5-1 and TRBJ2-7; 13 bases match TRBD2. The V gene end was trimmed by 3 bases and the J gene end by 4 bases; junction bases not matched to a gene: 4. Germline V gene data show CDR1 as SGHRS and CDR2 as YFSETQ. The CDR3 sequence is 15 residues long. Here the CDR3 DNA reads TGCGCCAGCAGCTGGACTAGCGGGGGTCAATACGAGCAGTACTTC. The encoded protein is CASSWTSGGQYEQYF.

The chain combines TRBV5-4 with TRBJ2-2; 8 positions agree with TRBD2. Germline CDR1 SGHNT, CDR2 YYREEE (reference sequence). This CDR3 is built from 17 residues. J lost 2 bases, V lost 1 base, and 7 bases had no gene match. The CDR3 spells CASSLSGSFLNTGELFF. The CDR3 coding sequence is TGTGCCAGCAGCTTGAGCGGGAGTTTTCTTAACACCGGGGAGCTGTTTTTT. Full variable domain (outside the CDR3, taken from reference TRBV5-4 and TRBJ2-2): ETGVTQSPTHLIKTRGQQVTLRCSSQSGHNTVSWYQQALGQGPQFIFQYYREEENGRGNFPPRFSGLQFPNYSSELNVNALELDDSALYLCASSLSGSFLNTGELFFGEGSRLTVL.

The chain joins TRBV6-1 to TRBJ2-7; tentatively, D is TRBD1 (6 bases). V lost 2 bases and J 3 bases, leaving 11 bases between the germline ends. Per the germline V gene, CDR1 is MNHNS and CDR2 is SASEGT. This CDR3 has 14 residues. CDR3 sequence (DNA): TGTGCCAGCAGTGAACTAGGACAGAGCTACGAGCAGTACTTC. It translates to CASSELGQSYEQYF.